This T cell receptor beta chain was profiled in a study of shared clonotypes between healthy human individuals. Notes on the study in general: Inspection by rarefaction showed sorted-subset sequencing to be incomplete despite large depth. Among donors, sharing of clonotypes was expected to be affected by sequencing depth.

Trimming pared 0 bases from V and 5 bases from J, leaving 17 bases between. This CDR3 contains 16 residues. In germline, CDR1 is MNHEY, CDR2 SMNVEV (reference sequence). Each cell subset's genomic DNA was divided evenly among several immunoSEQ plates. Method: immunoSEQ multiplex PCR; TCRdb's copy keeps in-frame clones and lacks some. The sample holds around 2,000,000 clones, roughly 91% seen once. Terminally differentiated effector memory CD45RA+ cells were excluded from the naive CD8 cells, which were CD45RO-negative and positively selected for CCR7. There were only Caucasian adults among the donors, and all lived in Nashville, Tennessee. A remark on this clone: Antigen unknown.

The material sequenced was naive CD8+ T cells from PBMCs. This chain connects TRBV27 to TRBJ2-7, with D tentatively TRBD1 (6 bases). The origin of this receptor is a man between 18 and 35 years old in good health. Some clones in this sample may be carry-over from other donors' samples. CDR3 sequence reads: CASSLSPVLTGHEQYF. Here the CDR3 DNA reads TGTGCCAGCAGTTTATCTCCCGTACTCACAGGGCACGAGCAGTACTTC.